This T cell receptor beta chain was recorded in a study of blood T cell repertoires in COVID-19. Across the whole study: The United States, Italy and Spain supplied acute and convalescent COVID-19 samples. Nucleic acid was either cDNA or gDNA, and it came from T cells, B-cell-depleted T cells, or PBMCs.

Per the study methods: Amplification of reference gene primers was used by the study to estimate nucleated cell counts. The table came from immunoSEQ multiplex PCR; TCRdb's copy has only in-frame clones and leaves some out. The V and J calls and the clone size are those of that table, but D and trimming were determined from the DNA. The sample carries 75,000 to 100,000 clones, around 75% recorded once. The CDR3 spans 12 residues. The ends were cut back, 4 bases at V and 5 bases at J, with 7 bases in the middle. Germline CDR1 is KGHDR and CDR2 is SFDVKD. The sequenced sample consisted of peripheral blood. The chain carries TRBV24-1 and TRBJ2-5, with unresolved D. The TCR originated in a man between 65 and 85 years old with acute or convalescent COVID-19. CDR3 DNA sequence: TGTGCCACCAGTGAAGGAGTGGAGACCCAGTACTTC. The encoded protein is CATSEGVETQYF.